This TCR beta chain was sequenced in a study of CD8+CD57+ T cells in acquired aplastic anemia. Genomic DNA provided the template from which TCR beta VDJ and CDR3 profiles were obtained. TCRdb reprocessed the reads with MiXCR, giving one entry per CDR3 protein. Of 250,000 to 350,000 distinct CDR3 sequences in the sample, 55% to 60% were seen once. Comments on this clonotype: Its target is unknown.

V lost 4 bases and J 12 bases, leaving 12 bases between the germline ends. Per the germline V gene, CDR1 is SGHTA and CDR2 is FQGNSA. The CDR3 has 12 amino acids. Broader study findings: Patients shared approximately 30 CD8+ CDR3 sequences with controls.

What was sequenced was sorted CD4+, CD8+, or CD8+CD57+ T cells (not recorded which) from PBMCs. This clonotype originated in a human donor with severe aplastic anemia or a healthy control (not recorded which). The genes are TRBV7-2 and TRBJ1-4; D uncertain. DNA of the CDR3: TGTGCCAGCAGCTCCGCCGATGCGGAACTGTTTTTT. Its protein product is CASSSADAELFF.